This TCR beta chain comes out of a study of OX40 agonist ivuxolimab in advanced cancers. Overall study results and limits: At 0.1 to 3.0 mg/kg, CD4+ and CD8+ blood T cells expanded clonally by week 6.

The study sampled blood at baseline, cycle 4 day 1, and cycle 7 day 1. Assay used: immunoSEQ multiplex PCR; TCRdb lists only in-frame clones, some missing. The sample carries about 80,000 clones, roughly 89% recorded once. This clone was seen once. Antigen specificity is unknown. The CDR3 runs to 19 residues. This clonotype was obtained from an adult with an advanced solid tumor such as melanoma, head and neck, liver or kidney cancer. The sequenced sample was CD4+ or CD8+ T cells sorted from blood, obtained in a trial of the OX40 agonist ivuxolimab. This chain joins TRBV21-1 and TRBJ2-7; no check of the table's D call, TRBD2, against the DNA was made. TRBV21-1 counts as a pseudogene. CDR3 residues: CASSKRTSGRWKGAYEQYF. DNA for the CDR3: TGTGCCAGCAGCAAACGGACTAGCGGGAGGTGGAAGGGGGCCTACGAGCAGTACTTC.